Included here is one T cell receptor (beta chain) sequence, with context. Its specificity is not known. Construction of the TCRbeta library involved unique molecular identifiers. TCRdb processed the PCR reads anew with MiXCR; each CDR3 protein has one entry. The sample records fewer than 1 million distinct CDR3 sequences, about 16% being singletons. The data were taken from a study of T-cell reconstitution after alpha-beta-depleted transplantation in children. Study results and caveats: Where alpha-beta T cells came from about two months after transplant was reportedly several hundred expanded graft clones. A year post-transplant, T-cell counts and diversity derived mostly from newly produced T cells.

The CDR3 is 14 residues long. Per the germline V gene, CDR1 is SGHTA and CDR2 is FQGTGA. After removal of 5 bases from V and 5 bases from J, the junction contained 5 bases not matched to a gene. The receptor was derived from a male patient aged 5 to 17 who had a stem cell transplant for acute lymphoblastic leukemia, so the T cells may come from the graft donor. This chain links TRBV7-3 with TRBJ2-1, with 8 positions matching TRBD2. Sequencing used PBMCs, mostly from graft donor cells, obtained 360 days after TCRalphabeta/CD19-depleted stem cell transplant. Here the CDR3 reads CASSPSGSNNEQFF. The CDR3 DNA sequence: TGTGCCAGCAGCCCGAGCGGGAGTAACAATGAGCAGTTCTTC.